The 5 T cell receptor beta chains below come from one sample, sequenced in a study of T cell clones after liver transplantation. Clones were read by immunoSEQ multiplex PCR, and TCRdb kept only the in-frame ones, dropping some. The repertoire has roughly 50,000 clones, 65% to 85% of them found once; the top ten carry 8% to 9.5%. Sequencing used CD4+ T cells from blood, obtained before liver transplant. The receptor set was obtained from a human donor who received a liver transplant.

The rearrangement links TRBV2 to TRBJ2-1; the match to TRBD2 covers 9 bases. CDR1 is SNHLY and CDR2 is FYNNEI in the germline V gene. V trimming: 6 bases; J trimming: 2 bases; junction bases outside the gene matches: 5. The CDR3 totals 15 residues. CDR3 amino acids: CASRRTSVTYNEQFF. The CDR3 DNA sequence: TGTGCCAGCAGACGGACTAGCGTCACCTACAATGAGCAGTTCTTC.

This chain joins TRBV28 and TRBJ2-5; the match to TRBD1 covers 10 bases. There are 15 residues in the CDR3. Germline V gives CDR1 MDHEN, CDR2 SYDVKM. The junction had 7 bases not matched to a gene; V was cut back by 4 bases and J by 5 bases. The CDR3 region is CASSSGQGLRETQYF. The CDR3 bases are TGTGCCAGCAGTTCGGGACAGGGGCTCAGGGAGACCCAGTACTTC.

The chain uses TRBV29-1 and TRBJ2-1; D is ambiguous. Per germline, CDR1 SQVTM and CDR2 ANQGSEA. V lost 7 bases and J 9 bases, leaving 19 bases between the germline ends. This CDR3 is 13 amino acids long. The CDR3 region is CSAQPPTRSEQFF. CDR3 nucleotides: TGCAGCGCCCAGCCCCCCACCCGGTCTGAGCAGTTCTTC.

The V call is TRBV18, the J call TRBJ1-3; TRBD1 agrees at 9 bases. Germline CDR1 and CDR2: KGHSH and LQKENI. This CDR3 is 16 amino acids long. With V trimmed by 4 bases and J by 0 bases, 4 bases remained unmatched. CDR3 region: CASSRGQGSSGNTIYF. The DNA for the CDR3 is TGTGCCAGCTCACGGGGACAGGGAAGCTCTGGAAACACCATATATTTT.

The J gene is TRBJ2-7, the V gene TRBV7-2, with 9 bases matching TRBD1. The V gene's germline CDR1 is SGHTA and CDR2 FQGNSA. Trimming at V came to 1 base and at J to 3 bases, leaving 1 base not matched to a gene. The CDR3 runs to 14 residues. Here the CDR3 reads CASSLGQGVYEQYF. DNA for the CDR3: TGTGCCAGCAGCTTAGGACAGGGGGTCTACGAGCAGTACTTC.